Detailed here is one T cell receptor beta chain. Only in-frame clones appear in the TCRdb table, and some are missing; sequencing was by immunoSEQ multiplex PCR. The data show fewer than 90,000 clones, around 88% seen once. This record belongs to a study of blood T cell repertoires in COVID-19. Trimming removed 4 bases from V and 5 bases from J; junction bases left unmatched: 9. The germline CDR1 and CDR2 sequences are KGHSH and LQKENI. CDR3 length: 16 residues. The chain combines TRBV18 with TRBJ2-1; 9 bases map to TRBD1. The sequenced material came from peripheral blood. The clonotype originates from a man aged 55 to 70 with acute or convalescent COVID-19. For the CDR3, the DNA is TGTGCCAGCTCACAAAGGGACAGGGTATATGACAATGAGCAGTTCTTC. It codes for CASSQRDRVYDNEQFF. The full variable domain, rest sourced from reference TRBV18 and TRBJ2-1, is NAGVMQNPRHLVRRRGQEARLRCSPMKGHSHVYWYRQLPEEGLKFMVYLQKENIIDESGMPKERFSAEFPKEGPSILRIQQVVRGDSAAYFCASSQRDRVYDNEQFFGPGTRLTVL.